The 15 T cell receptor beta chains in this list originate from one sample, sequenced in a study of T cells in Graves' hyperthyroidism and ophthalmopathy. Using RNA transcripts as the source, TCR beta CDR3 regions were amplified. Researchers ran a first-round RT-PCR on the TCR CDR3 using the HTBI primer set. TCRdb redid the calling of the multiplex PCR reads with MiXCR, one entry per CDR3 protein. There are fewer than 300,000 distinct CDR3 sequences in the sample; about 16% occur only once, and over 30% lies in the top ten. The sample was blood. These receptors originate from a woman between 50 and 59 years old with Graves' hyperthyroidism that later progressed to Graves' ophthalmopathy.

This clonotype came up many times. The rearrangement uses TRBV12-3 or TRBV12-4 and TRBJ2-1, with D tentatively TRBD2 (6 bases). V was pared by 1 base and J by 9 bases, with 10 bases between. This CDR3 region has 13 residues. CDR3 sequence: CASSLVGRSEQFF. The CDR3 region has the DNA TGTGCCAGCAGTTTAGTCGGGAGAAGTGAGCAGTTCTTC.

This clonotype was detected only a few times. The chain recombines TRBV19 with TRBJ2-7; perhaps TRBD2 as D (6 bases). With 5 bases removed from V and 3 bases from J, the gap between germline ends came to 14 bases. The CDR3 contains 14 residues. Germline assignment: CDR1 LNHDA and CDR2 SQIVND (reference sequence). Here the CDR3 reads CASSPRDLRYEQYF. CDR3 DNA: TGTGCCAGTAGTCCGCGGGACTTACGCTACGAGCAGTACTTC.

The table lists this clonotype with many counts. The CDR3 DNA reads TGCAGTGCTGTTGATGGCTACACCTTC. Translated: CSAVDGYTF. The chain has TRBV20-1 and TRBJ1-2; no definite D call. Germline V gives CDR1 DFQATT, CDR2 SNEGSKA (reference sequence). The germline V and J ends were trimmed by 5 bases and 6 bases, with 4 bases remaining between them. The CDR3 spans 9 residues.

Only one count was recorded for this clonotype. This rearrangement joins TRBV20-1 to TRBJ1-4, with a possible D match to TRBD1 (5 bases). Germline loops: CDR1 DFQATT, CDR2 SNEGSKA (reference sequence). The CDR3 consists of 13 residues. V lost 6 bases to trimming and J lost 7 bases, with 15 bases between them. CDR3 nucleotides: TGCAGTGCCCATCAAGGGGTGTTTGAAAAACTGTTTTTT. It yields the protein CSAHQGVFEKLFF.

This clonotype occurred many times. V and J are TRBV5-1 and TRBJ2-1; D uncertain. This CDR3 spans 11 amino acids. The germline CDR1 and CDR2 sequences are SGHRS and YFSETQ. Deletions cut 4 bases from V and 6 bases from J, with 5 bases between. CDR3: CASSRINEQFF. CDR3 DNA: TGCGCCAGCAGCAGGATCAATGAGCAGTTCTTC.

In its sample, this clonotype was seen many times. This chain joins TRBV2 and TRBJ2-3; D not resolved. Germline V lookup: CDR1 SNHLY, CDR2 FYNNEI. This CDR3 region has 11 residues. V shed 7 bases and J shed 4 bases, with 6 bases lying between them. CDR3 sequence (DNA): TGTGCCAGCATGATTGCAGATACGCAGTATTTT. It is translated as CASMIADTQYF.

This clonotype was picked up a small number of times. Being one base from a much bigger clone, this may be a read error. V gene TRBV20-1 combines with J gene TRBJ2-3; D gene uncertain. The germline gives CDR1 DFQATT, CDR2 SNEGSKA (reference sequence). This CDR3 has 14 amino acids. Trimming cost V 2 bases and J 8 bases, with 17 bases left between them. CDR3 nucleotide sequence: TGCAGTGCTAGACCTCACCCCCCCGCAGGTACGCAGTATTTT. This encodes CSARPHPPAGTQYF.

The table lists this clonotype with many counts. The chain is built from TRBV20-1 and TRBJ1-5; D is undetermined. The CDR3 covers 12 residues. V was clipped by 7 bases and J by 3 bases, with 10 bases between them. Germline assignment: CDR1 DFQATT and CDR2 SNEGSKA (reference sequence). CDR3 sequence reads: CSVVADNQPQHF. The DNA for the CDR3 is TGCAGTGTAGTGGCGGACAATCAGCCCCAGCATTTT.

This clonotype has a handful of counts. This chain uses TRBV29-1 with TRBJ2-1; D might be TRBD1 or TRBD2, each matching 6 bases. The V and J ends lost 7 bases and 9 bases respectively, with 19 bases between them. In germline, CDR1 is SQVTM, CDR2 ANQGSEA. The length of the CDR3 is 13 residues. CDR3 residues: CSGLGGPVGEQFF. The CDR3 region has the DNA TGCAGCGGGCTAGGGGGGCCTGTGGGTGAGCAGTTCTTC.

This clonotype was detected a few times. The chain couples TRBV5-1 to TRBJ2-6; 9 positions agree with TRBD1. Germline V gives CDR1 SGHRS, CDR2 YFSETQ. Trimming cost V 4 bases and J 2 bases; bases outside gene matches: 7. The CDR3 sequence is 17 residues long. CDR3 residues: CASSLGQGTAGANVLTF. For the CDR3, the DNA is TGCGCCAGCAGCCTAGGACAGGGGACGGCTGGGGCCAACGTCCTGACTTTC.

This clonotype was detected ten times or more. The chain joins TRBV7-9 to TRBJ1-2; a weak D match, TRBD1 (5 bases). Germline CDR1 and CDR2: SEHNR and FQNEAQ (reference sequence). CDR3 length: 14 amino acids. V lost 7 bases and J 3 bases, leaving 15 bases between the germline ends. The CDR3 coding sequence is TGTGCCAGCACCTCCCCGCGGGGGGACTATGGCTACACCTTC. It yields the protein CASTSPRGDYGYTF.

There are a few counts of this clonotype. The chain links TRBV18 to TRBJ2-3; TRBD1 matches at 9 bases. V dropped 6 bases and J dropped 11; count of bases not matched to a gene: 6. This CDR3 is built from 12 residues. CDR1 and CDR2 (germline): KGHSH, LQKENI. The CDR3 nucleotides read TGTGCCAGCTCCCCCCGACAGGGGGGGCAGTATTTT. Its translation: CASSPRQGGQYF.

The gene calls are TRBV7-9 and TRBJ1-2; TRBD1 aligns across 10 bases. Germline CDR1 SEHNR, CDR2 FQNEAQ (reference sequence). This CDR3 has 16 amino acids. Trimming at V came to 5 bases and at J to 1 base, leaving 7 bases not matched to a gene. The CDR3 region has the DNA TGTGCCAGCAGCAACCGGGACAGGGGACTTAACTATGGCTACACCTTC. It yields the protein CASSNRDRGLNYGYTF.

This clonotype was recorded at least ten times. The V call is TRBV29-1, the J call TRBJ1-2, with TRBD1 as a possible D gene (5 bases). Trimming left V 0 bases short and J 8 bases short, with 13 bases between. Germline V gene data show CDR1 as SQVTM and CDR2 as ANQGSEA. CDR3 length equals 13 residues. CDR3 nucleotide sequence: TGCAGCGTTGAAGATCCCGGGACTGGAGGCTACACCTTC. This sequence encodes CSVEDPGTGGYTF.

This clonotype came up many times. The chain is built from TRBV20-1 and TRBJ2-5, with TRBD2 identical over 9 bases. This CDR3 region has 14 residues. J gave up 2 bases and V 3 bases, and 4 bases lay outside the gene matches. The germline gives CDR1 DFQATT, CDR2 SNEGSKA (reference sequence). Written as DNA, the CDR3 is TGCAGTGCTAGCCCGCTAGCGGGACAAGAGACCCAGTACTTC. Amino acid sequence: CSASPLAGQETQYF.